This T cell receptor beta chain was recovered during a study of early T cells in non-severe SARS-CoV-2 infection. In its sample, this clonotype ranks as medium-sized. TCRdb re-called the 5' RACE reads through MiXCR, storing one row per CDR3 protein. The repertoire includes about 27,000 distinct CDR3 sequences, roughly 2.8% of them detected once, and approximately 0.72% sits in the top ten. The V gene lost 6 bases and the J gene lost 3 bases, with 5 bases spanning the gap. The CDR3 sequence is 12 residues long. The sequencing sample was made of whole blood. The receptor comes from an adult who was a healthcare worker with PCR-confirmed SARS-CoV-2 infection or an uninfected control (not recorded which). V gene TRBV12-3 or TRBV12-4 combines with J gene TRBJ2-2; D call uncertain. CDR3: CASSPDTGELFF. In DNA, the CDR3 is TGTGCCAGCAGCCCAGACACCGGGGAGCTGTTTTTT.